Below, 21 T cell receptor beta chains from the same sample are listed, as sequenced in a study of neurological immune-mediated disorders. Each CDR3 protein gets one entry after TCRdb re-called the 5' RACE reads with MiXCR. Found here are about 21,000 distinct CDR3 sequences, less than 8% of them singletons; the top ten hold approximately 49%. Sequencing was done on a sample of CD8+ T cells from blood. These receptors were obtained from a man between 18 and 29 years old in good health.

Note on this clonotype: No DNA is shown, since the ends of the CDR3 on it are uncertain; the CDR3 is the one TCRdb lists. The V call is TRBV5-1, the J call TRBJ2-1; TRBD1 is taken as the D call from the table, unchecked against the DNA. The CDR3 is 20 amino acids in total, end residues counted. Germline V gene lookup returns CDR1 SGHRS and CDR2 YFSETQ. CDR3 in amino acids: CASSFLGANVLTFGADEQFF.

The table lists this clonotype with a few counts. Since a much larger clone is just one base distant, this may be a read error. The rearrangement joins TRBV27 to TRBJ2-2, with D hard to call. The CDR3 consists of 12 residues. Germline V gene data show CDR1 as MNHEY and CDR2 as SMNVEV (reference sequence). CDR3 in amino acids: CVSSPLGGELFF. CDR3 DNA sequence: TGTGTCAGCAGTCCACTTGGCGGGGAGCTGTTTTTT.

This clonotype was observed a few times. The rearrangement uses TRBV7-9 and TRBJ2-7, with TRBD2 matching 10 bases. Germline CDR1 is SEHNR and CDR2 is FQNEAQ (reference sequence). CDR3 length: 14 residues. The V and J ends lost 5 bases and 5 bases, in that order; junction bases with no gene match: 6. CDR3 in amino acids: CASSGSGGVDEQYF. The CDR3 nucleotides are TGTGCCAGCAGCGGCAGCGGGGGGGTTGACGAGCAGTACTTC.

This clonotype was detected ten times or more. The chain links TRBV7-9 to TRBJ2-7; D is perhaps TRBD2 (5 bases). Trimming left V 7 bases short and J 2 bases short, with 12 bases between. This CDR3 region has 13 residues. CDR1 is SEHNR, CDR2 FQNEAQ, per germline (reference sequence). The CDR3 is CASTPDGTYEQYF. The CDR3 nucleotides are TGTGCCAGCACCCCGGACGGGACCTACGAGCAGTACTTC.

This clonotype appeared many times. CDR3 nucleotides: TGCGCCAGCAGCCAAGATGCCAGCTTAAGCTCCTACAATGAGCAGTTCTTC. It codes for CASSQDASLSSYNEQFF. The rearrangement joins TRBV4-3 to TRBJ2-1; D is uncertain. The germline V and J ends were trimmed by 0 bases and 0 bases, with 12 bases remaining between them. Germline CDR1 and CDR2: LGHNA and YSLEER. The CDR3 length is 17 residues.

CDR3 amino acids: CASSQAGTGIYEQYF. CDR3 in DNA: TGTGCCAGCAGCCAAGCCGGGACAGGGATTTACGAGCAGTACTTC. This chain links TRBV7-6 with TRBJ2-7; 9 bases align to TRBD1. The CDR3 is made up of 15 amino acids. The V and J ends lost 5 bases and 4 bases, in that order; junction bases with no gene match: 9. Germline V CDR1 and CDR2: SGHVS, FNYEAQ.

This clonotype was seen at least ten times. The chain combines TRBV14 with TRBJ2-1, with D unclear. V dropped 0 bases and J dropped 4 bases, with 1 base sitting between them. Germline values: CDR1 SGHDN, CDR2 FVKESK. The CDR3 covers 12 residues. CDR3 bases: TGTGCCAGCAGCCAAGAGTACAATGAGCAGTTCTTC. It specifies CASSQEYNEQFF.

There are many counts of this clonotype. The rearrangement uses TRBV29-1 and TRBJ2-7; D remains ambiguous. In germline, CDR1 is SQVTM, CDR2 ANQGSEA. Deletions cut 5 bases from V and 0 bases from J, with 11 bases between. CDR3 length: 13 amino acids. The CDR3 is CSVLTASSYEQYF. The CDR3 nucleotides are TGCAGCGTTTTGACCGCCAGCTCCTACGAGCAGTACTTC.

This clonotype showed up many times. CDR3 protein: CASSLGGFQGEQYF. The CDR3 DNA reads TGTGCCAGCAGCTTAGGAGGGTTCCAAGGCGAGCAGTACTTC. V gene TRBV7-3 combines with J gene TRBJ2-7; D might be TRBD2 (6 bases). This CDR3 has 14 residues. The germline V gene has CDR1 SGHTA and CDR2 FQGTGA. V was trimmed by 2 bases and J by 6 bases, leaving 14 bases between them.

There are many counts of this clonotype. The chain uses TRBV6-2 or TRBV6-3 and TRBJ2-7; D possibly corresponds to TRBD1 (5 bases). The CDR3 sequence is 12 residues long. The germline CDR1 and CDR2 sequences are MNHEY and SVGEGT. Trimming removed 6 bases at V and 7 bases at J, with 13 bases between. The CDR3 DNA reads TGTGCCAGCAGAATGGGGCACGGGGAGCAGTACTTC. Encoded protein: CASRMGHGEQYF.

This rearrangement joins TRBV20-1 to TRBJ2-7, with TRBD2 matching over 7 bases. Per the germline V gene, CDR1 is DFQATT and CDR2 is SNEGSKA (reference sequence). Trimming at V came to 6 bases and at J to 6 bases, leaving 8 bases not matched to a gene. The CDR3 runs 12 residues. CDR3 loop: CSASGILSEQYF. CDR3 DNA: TGCAGTGCGAGCGGGATATTATCCGAGCAGTACTTC.

This clonotype was seen many times. The chain has TRBV7-9 and TRBJ1-1, with no clear D. Per the germline V gene, CDR1 is SEHNR and CDR2 is FQNEAQ (reference sequence). V gave up 5 bases and J gave up 5 bases, with 9 bases separating them. There are 12 residues in the CDR3. CDR3 DNA: TGTGCCAGCAGCGCCCCTGCGACTGAAGCTTTCTTT. As protein: CASSAPATEAFF.

There are many counts of this clonotype. This chain links TRBV15 with TRBJ2-6; TRBD1 agrees at 7 bases. Germline-derived CDR1 and CDR2 are LNHNV and YYDKDF (reference sequence). Unmatched junction bases numbered 9, after V lost 3 bases and J lost 1 base. This CDR3 is 18 amino acids long. In nucleotides, the CDR3 is TGTGCCACCAGCAGCAGGGGGTTCTTACAATCTGGGGCCAACGTCCTGACTTTC. Translation gives CATSSRGFLQSGANVLTF.

Many counts were recorded for this clonotype. The chain carries TRBV12-3 or TRBV12-4 and TRBJ2-5; TRBD1 agrees at 9 bases. V dropped 7 bases and J dropped 14; count of bases not matched to a gene: 11. This CDR3 has 12 amino acids. In DNA, the CDR3 is TGTGCCAGCAAACCCACAGGGGGCGTCGACTACTTC. Translating gives CASKPTGGVDYF.

This clonotype occurred many times. This chain uses TRBV29-1 with TRBJ2-3; TRBD2 aligns across 8 bases. V lost 0 bases to trimming and J lost 2 bases; unmatched junction nucleotides: 4. This CDR3 has 15 residues. Germline V gene lookup returns CDR1 SQVTM and CDR2 ANQGSEA. CDR3 nucleotides: TGCAGCGTTGAAGAGTACGGGGGGGTCACAGATACGCAGTATTTT. It specifies CSVEEYGGVTDTQYF.

This clonotype has ten or more counts. The chain recombines TRBV14 with TRBJ2-5; 7 bases fit TRBD1. CDR1 SGHDN and CDR2 FVKESK come from the germline V gene. The V and J ends lost 4 bases and 2 bases, in that order; junction bases with no gene match: 1. The length of the CDR3 is 13 residues. CDR3 nucleotide sequence: TGTGCCAGCAGCCTGGGACAGCAAGAGACCCAGTACTTC. As protein: CASSLGQQETQYF. Combining the CDR3 with reference TRBV14 and TRBJ2-5 gives the whole variable domain EAGVTQFPSHSVIEKGQTVTLRCDPISGHDNLYWYRRVMGKEIKFLLHFVKESKQDESGMPNNRFLAERTGGTYSTLKVQPAELEDSGVYFCASSLGQQETQYFGPGTRLLVL.

This clonotype was recorded at least ten times. J is TRBJ2-3 and V is TRBV9; TRBD2 agrees at 9 bases. The germline V gene has CDR1 SGDLS and CDR2 YYNGEE. This CDR3 has 14 amino acids. The V gene end was trimmed by 6 bases and the J gene end by 1 base; junction bases not matched to a gene: 3. The CDR3 sequence is CASNGGGGTDTQYF. The CDR3 coding sequence is TGTGCCAGCAATGGCGGGGGGGGCACAGATACGCAGTATTTT.

Sample share makes this clonotype medium-sized (0.01 to 0.1%). CDR3 nucleotide sequence: TGCGCCAGCAGCACCGGACAGGACCGCACAGATACGCAGTATTTT. Translated: CASSTGQDRTDTQYF. The chain joins TRBV5-1 to TRBJ2-3; 7 bases fit TRBD1. Germline-derived CDR1 and CDR2 are SGHRS and YFSETQ. V gave up 4 bases and J gave up 1 base; unmatched junction bases: 6. This CDR3 contains 15 residues.

This clonotype qualifies as medium-sized. This sequence joins TRBV6-2 or TRBV6-3 and TRBJ1-4, with 7 bases that match TRBD1. Germline V CDR1 and CDR2: MNHEY, SVGEGT. This CDR3 has 13 amino acids. With 4 bases clipped from V and 11 bases from J, the junction kept 7 bases outside the gene matches. The CDR3: CASSSGTVSKLFF. For the CDR3, the DNA is TGTGCCAGCAGTTCCGGGACAGTCTCCAAACTGTTTTTT.

This clonotype was found many times. J is TRBJ2-7 and V is TRBV5-1; D may be TRBD2 (6 bases). From germline, CDR1 is SGHRS and CDR2 YFSETQ. The CDR3 extends over 18 amino acids. The V end was cut by 0 bases, the J end by 1 base, with 20 bases between. CDR3 residues: CASSLAPLDTGVSYEQYF. The CDR3 DNA reads TGCGCCAGCAGCTTGGCCCCCCTGGACACGGGGGTATCCTACGAGCAGTACTTC.

This clonotype has ten or more counts. The V call is TRBV10-3, the J call TRBJ1-1, with no clear D. Between the trimmed V and J ends, which lost 2 bases and 6 bases, there was a span of 10 bases. Germline assignment: CDR1 ENHRY and CDR2 SYGVKD. The CDR3 consists of 13 residues. The CDR3 region has the DNA TGTGCCATCAGTGAGCCCGGCGGGGCTGAAGCTTTCTTT. Protein sequence: CAISEPGGAEAFF.